This T cell receptor (beta chain) was identified during a study of cytomegalovirus exposure and HLA in healthy donors. PCR employed 60 Vbeta and 13 Jbeta primers. Data came from immunoSEQ multiplex PCR; TCRdb stores just in-frame clones and leaves some out. The table records 150,000 to 200,000 clones, around 88% of them present only once. On this clone: Within the sample, other DNA sequences also encode this same CDR3.

Germline V gene sequence: CDR1 MNHEY, CDR2 SVGAGI. This CDR3 region has 15 residues. Trimming pared 5 bases from V and 1 base from J, leaving 12 bases between. Source material: PBMCs. The V and J genes are TRBV6-5 and TRBJ1-5, with D possibly being TRBD1 (5 bases). The TCR originated in a woman aged 30 to 39 in good health and CMV-seronegative. The CDR3 coding sequence is TGTGCCAGCAGTCGCGACAGAACGAGCAATCAGCCCCAGCATTTT. Protein sequence: CASSRDRTSNQPQHF.